The clone carrying this T cell receptor beta chain has ten or more counts. The data are from a study of T cells after yellow fever vaccination. TCRdb analysed the 5' RACE reads with MiXCR anew, one entry per CDR3 protein. Of about 260,000 distinct CDR3 sequences listed, 5.2% were seen once; the top ten hold less than 3.5%. CDR3 length equals 17 residues. Germline lookup yields CDR1 ENHRY and CDR2 SYGVKD. V was clipped by 6 bases and J by 0 bases, with 17 bases between them. The chain carries TRBV10-3 and TRBJ2-2; possibly TRBD1 for D (5 bases). The origin of this receptor is a man in his late teens or twenties who received the YFV17D yellow fever vaccine. The input for sequencing was CD4+ T cells sorted from PBMCs, taken on the day of the yellow fever booster vaccination. In DNA, the CDR3 is TGTGCCATCAGGACACCCCTGGGGCAACCGAACACCGGGGAGCTGTTTTTT. It is translated as CAIRTPLGQPNTGELFF.